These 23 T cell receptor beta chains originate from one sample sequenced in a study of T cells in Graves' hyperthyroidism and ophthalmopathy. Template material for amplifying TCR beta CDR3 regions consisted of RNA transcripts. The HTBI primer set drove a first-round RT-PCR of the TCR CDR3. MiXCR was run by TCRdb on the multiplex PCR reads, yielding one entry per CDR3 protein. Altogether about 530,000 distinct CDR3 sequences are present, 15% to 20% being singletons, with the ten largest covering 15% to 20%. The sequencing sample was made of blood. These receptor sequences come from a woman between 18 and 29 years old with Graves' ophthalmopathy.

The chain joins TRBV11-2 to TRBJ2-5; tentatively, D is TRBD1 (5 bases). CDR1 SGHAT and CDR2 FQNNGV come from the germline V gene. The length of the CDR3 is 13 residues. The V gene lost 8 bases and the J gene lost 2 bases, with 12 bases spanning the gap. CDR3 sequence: CASARAAQETQYF. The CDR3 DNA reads TGTGCCAGCGCCAGGGCGGCTCAAGAGACCCAGTACTTC. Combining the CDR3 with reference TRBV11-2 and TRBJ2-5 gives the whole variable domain EAGVAQSPRYKIIEKRQSVAFWCNPISGHATLYWYQQILGQGPKLLIQFQNNGVVDDSQLPKDRFSAERLKGVDSTLKIQPAKLEDSAVYLCASARAAQETQYFGPGTRLLVL.

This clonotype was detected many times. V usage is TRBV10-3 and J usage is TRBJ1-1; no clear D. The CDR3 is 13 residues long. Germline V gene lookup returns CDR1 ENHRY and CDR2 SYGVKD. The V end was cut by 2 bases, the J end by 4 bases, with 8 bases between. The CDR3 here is CAISEATATEAFF. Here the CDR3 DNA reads TGTGCCATCAGTGAGGCTACGGCCACTGAAGCTTTCTTT.

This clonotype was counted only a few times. The CDR3 protein is CASRSGGGNEQFF. The CDR3 DNA sequence: TGTGCCAGCAGGTCGGGAGGGGGCAATGAGCAGTTCTTC. The chain carries TRBV7-9 and TRBJ2-1; TRBD2 matches 8 bases. The germline V gene encodes CDR1 SEHNR and CDR2 FQNEAQ (reference sequence). Trimming removed 6 bases from V and 6 bases from J; junction bases left unmatched: 4. This CDR3 is 13 amino acids long.

CDR3 protein: CASSYLTRVTGELFF. CDR3 nucleotides: TGTGCCAGCAGTTACCTGACTAGGGTAACCGGGGAGCTGTTTTTT. The rearrangement joins TRBV6-9 to TRBJ2-2, with a tentative D call TRBD2 (6 bases). The V end was cut by 3 bases, the J end by 5 bases, with 13 bases between. Germline V lookup: CDR1 MNHGY, CDR2 SVAAGI. CDR3 length equals 15 residues.

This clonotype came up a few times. The CDR3 region is CASSLGGGVKVEAFF. CDR3 DNA: TGTGCCAGCAGTCTGGGGGGAGGGGTCAAGGTTGAAGCTTTCTTT. This chain links TRBV28 with TRBJ1-1, with TRBD1 as a possible D gene (5 bases). The V and J ends lost 5 bases and 7 bases respectively, with 20 bases between them. The CDR3 loop spans 15 amino acids. Germline V lookup: CDR1 MDHEN, CDR2 SYDVKM. The full variable domain, completed using reference TRBV28 and TRBJ1-1, is DVKVTQSSRYLVKRTGEKVFLECVQDMDHENMFWYRQDPGLGLRLIYFSYDVKMKEKGDIPEGYSVSREKKERFSLILESASTNQTSMYLCASSLGGGVKVEAFFGQGTRLTVV.

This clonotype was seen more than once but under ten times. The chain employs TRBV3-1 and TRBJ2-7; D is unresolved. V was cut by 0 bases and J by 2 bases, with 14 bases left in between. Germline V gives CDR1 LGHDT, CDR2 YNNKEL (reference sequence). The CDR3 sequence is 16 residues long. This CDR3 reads CASSQDWAGSTYEQYF. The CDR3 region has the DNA TGTGCCAGCAGCCAAGACTGGGCAGGAAGCACCTACGAGCAGTACTTC.

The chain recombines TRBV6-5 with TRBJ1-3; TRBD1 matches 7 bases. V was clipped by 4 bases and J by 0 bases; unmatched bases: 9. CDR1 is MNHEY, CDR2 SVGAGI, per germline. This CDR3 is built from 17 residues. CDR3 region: CASSSPRDSLSGNTIYF. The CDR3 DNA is TGTGCCAGCAGTTCCCCGAGGGACAGCCTCTCTGGAAACACCATATATTTT.

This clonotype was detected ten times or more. The CDR3 loop is CAWRKNPNYGYTF. In DNA form, the CDR3 reads TGTGCCTGGAGGAAAAACCCTAACTATGGCTACACCTTC. The chain links TRBV30 to TRBJ1-2; D is ambiguous. Trimming removed 3 bases from V and 0 bases from J, with 8 bases in between. Germline CDR1 reads GTSNPN; CDR2 reads SVGIG (reference sequence). The CDR3 runs 13 residues. Full variable domain (outside the CDR3, taken from reference TRBV30 and TRBJ1-2): SQTIHQWPATLVQPVGSPLSLECTVEGTSNPNLYWYRQAAGRGLQLLFYSVGIGQISSEVPQNLSASRPQDRQFILSSKKLLLSDSGFYLCAWRKNPNYGYTFGSGTRLTVV.

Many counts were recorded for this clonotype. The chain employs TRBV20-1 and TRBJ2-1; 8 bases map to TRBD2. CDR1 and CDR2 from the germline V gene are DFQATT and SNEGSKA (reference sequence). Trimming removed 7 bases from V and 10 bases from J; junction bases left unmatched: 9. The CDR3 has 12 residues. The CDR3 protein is CSVIGAGDEQFF. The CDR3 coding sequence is TGCAGTGTAATTGGAGCGGGAGACGAGCAGTTCTTC.

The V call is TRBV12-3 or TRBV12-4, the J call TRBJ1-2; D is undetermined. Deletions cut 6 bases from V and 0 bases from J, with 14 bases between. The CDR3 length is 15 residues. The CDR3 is CASSLFSEANYGYTF. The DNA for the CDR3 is TGTGCCAGCAGCCTTTTTAGTGAAGCTAACTATGGCTACACCTTC.

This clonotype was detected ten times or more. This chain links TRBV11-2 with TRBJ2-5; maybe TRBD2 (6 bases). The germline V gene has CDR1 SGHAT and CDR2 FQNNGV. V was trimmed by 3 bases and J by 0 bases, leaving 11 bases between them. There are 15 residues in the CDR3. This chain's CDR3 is CASSFVAVHQETQYF. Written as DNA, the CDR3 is TGTGCCAGCAGCTTTGTAGCGGTTCACCAAGAGACCCAGTACTTC.

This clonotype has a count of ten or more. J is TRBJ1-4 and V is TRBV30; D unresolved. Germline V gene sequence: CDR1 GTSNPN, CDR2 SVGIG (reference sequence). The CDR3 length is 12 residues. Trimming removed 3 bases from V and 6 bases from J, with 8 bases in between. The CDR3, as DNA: TGTGCCTGGAGGGGTTGGGATGAAAAACTGTTTTTT. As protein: CAWRGWDEKLFF. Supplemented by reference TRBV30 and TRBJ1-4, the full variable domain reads SQTIHQWPATLVQPVGSPLSLECTVEGTSNPNLYWYRQAAGRGLQLLFYSVGIGQISSEVPQNLSASRPQDRQFILSSKKLLLSDSGFYLCAWRGWDEKLFFGSGTQLSVL.

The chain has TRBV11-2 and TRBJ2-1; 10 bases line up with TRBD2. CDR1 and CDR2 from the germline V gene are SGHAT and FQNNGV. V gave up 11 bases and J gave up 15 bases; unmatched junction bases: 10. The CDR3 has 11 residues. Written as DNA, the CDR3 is TGTGCCGCCCATAGCGGGGGGTCCCGGTTCTTC. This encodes CAAHSGGSRFF.

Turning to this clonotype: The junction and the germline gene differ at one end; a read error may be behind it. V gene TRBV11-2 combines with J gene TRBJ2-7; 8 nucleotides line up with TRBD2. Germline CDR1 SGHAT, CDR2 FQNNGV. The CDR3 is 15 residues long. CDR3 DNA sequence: TGTGCCAGCAGCGGAACCAGCGGGAGCTCCTACGGGCAGTACTTC. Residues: CASSGTSGSSYGQYF.

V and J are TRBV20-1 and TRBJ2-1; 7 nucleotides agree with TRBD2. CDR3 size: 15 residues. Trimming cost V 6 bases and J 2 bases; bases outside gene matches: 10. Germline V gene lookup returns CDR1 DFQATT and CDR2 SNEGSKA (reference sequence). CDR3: CSANPAGKAYNEQFF. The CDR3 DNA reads TGCAGTGCAAACCCAGCGGGAAAGGCCTACAATGAGCAGTTCTTC.

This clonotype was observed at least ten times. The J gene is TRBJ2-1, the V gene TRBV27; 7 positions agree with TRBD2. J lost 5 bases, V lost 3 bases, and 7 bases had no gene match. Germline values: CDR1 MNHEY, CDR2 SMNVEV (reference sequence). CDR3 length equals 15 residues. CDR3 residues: CASSFSGRPDNEQFF. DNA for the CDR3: TGTGCCAGCAGTTTTAGCGGGCGCCCAGACAATGAGCAGTTCTTC.

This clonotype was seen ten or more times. CDR3 in DNA: TGTGCCAGCAGTTTGAGGGAACAGGGCCAAGCTTTCTTT. Its protein is CASSLREQGQAFF. J is TRBJ1-1 and V is TRBV12-3 or TRBV12-4; TRBD1 is a possible D gene (6 bases). This CDR3 has 13 residues. Trimming left V 3 bases short and J 9 bases short, with 14 bases between.

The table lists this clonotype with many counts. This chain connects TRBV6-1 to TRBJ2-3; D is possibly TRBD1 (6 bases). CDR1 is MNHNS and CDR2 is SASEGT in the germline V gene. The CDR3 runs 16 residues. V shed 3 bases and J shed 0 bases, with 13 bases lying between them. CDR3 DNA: TGTGCCAGCAGTGACCCATCCAGGGGTAGCACAGATACGCAGTATTTT. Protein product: CASSDPSRGSTDTQYF.

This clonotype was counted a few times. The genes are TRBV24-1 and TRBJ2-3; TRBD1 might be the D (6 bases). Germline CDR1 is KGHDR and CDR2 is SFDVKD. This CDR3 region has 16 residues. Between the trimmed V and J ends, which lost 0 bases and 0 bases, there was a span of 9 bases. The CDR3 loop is CATSDLPTGSTDTQYF. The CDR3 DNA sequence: TGTGCCACCAGTGATTTGCCGACAGGTAGCACAGATACGCAGTATTTT.

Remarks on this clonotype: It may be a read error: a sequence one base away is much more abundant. This chain's CDR3 is CTSSLEAFGTEQYF. CDR3 DNA: TGTACCAGCTCACTAGAGGCGTTCGGGACTGAGCAGTACTTC. The V and J genes are TRBV18 and TRBJ2-7; possibly TRBD2 for D (6 bases). The CDR3 covers 14 residues. Germline V lookup: CDR1 KGHSH, CDR2 LQKENI.

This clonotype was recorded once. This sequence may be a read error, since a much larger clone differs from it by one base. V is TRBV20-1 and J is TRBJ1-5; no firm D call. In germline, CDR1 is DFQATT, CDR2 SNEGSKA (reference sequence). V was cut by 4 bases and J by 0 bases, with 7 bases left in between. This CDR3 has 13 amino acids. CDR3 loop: CSATGDSNQPQHF. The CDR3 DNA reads TGCAGTGCTACTGGAGATAGCAATCAGCCCCAGCATTTT.

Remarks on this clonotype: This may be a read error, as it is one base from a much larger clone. DNA for the CDR3: TGCAGTGCTTATAGCCGCAGGGGGGGAGAGACCCAGTACTTC. Protein product: CSAYSRRGGETQYF. The chain combines TRBV20-1 with TRBJ2-5; tentatively, D is TRBD1 or TRBD2 (7 bases each). This CDR3 is built from 14 residues. V was cut by 5 bases and J by 4 bases, with 17 bases left in between. CDR1 is DFQATT, CDR2 SNEGSKA, per germline (reference sequence).

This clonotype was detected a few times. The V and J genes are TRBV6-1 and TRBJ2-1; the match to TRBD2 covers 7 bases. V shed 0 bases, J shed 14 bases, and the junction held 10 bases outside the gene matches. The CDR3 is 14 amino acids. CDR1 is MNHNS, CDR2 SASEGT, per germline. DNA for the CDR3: TGTGCCAGCAGTGAAGCGATCGGGGGAGGGCCCAAGTTCTTC. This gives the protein CASSEAIGGGPKFF.